These T cell receptor beta chains were read from a single sample in a study of Ad26.COV2.S vaccination and SARS-CoV-2 variants. Generated by immunoSEQ multiplex PCR, the TCRdb table keeps only in-frame clones and is missing some. The sample consists of over 85,000 clones, more than 70% of them appearing once. Material: peripheral blood, obtained after recovery from COVID-19. These receptors originate from a human donor who had recovered from COVID-19. CDR3s include the opening cysteine and the closing phenylalanine or tryptophan. The D gene is left open where the match is weak. Where a row states a size, it is once, few, many or the class of an expanded clone; other rows omit it.

d_gene,j_gene,v_gene,abundance,CDR3aa,CDR3nt
NA,TRBJ1-1,TRBV11-1,NA,CASSHSNHMRTEAFF,TGTGCCAGCAGCCATTCAAACCACATGAGAACTGAAGCTTTCTTT
TRBD1,TRBJ1-4,TRBV2,NA,CASSAQGGANEKLFF,TGTGCCAGCAGTGCCCAGGGGGGGGCTAATGAAAAACTGTTTTTT
TRBD1,TRBJ1-2,TRBV28,few,CASSSGTGLFYYGYTF,TGTGCCAGCAGTTCCGGGACAGGGTTATTTTACTATGGCTACACCTTC
TRBD2,TRBJ2-7,TRBV28,NA,CASSLASGRWYEQYF,TGTGCCAGCAGTTTAGCTAGCGGGAGATGGTACGAGCAGTACTTC
TRBD2,TRBJ2-3,TRBV5-1,NA,CASTGLAGGLTDTQYF,TGCGCCAGCACGGGACTAGCGGGAGGGCTGACAGATACGCAGTATTTT
NA,TRBJ2-7,TRBV2,NA,CASREDRLSAQYF,TGTGCCAGCAGGGAAGACAGGCTGTCCGCACAGTACTTC
NA,TRBJ1-6,TRBV28,NA,CASSLGGNNNSPLHF,TGTGCCAGCAGTTTAGGGGGTAACAATAATTCACCCCTCCACTTT
NA,TRBJ2-3,TRBV6-5,NA,CASSSLVTDTQYF,TGTGCCAGCAGTTCGTTAGTTACAGATACGCAGTATTTT
NA,TRBJ2-7,TRBV5-1,NA,CASSLRPGPYEQYF,TGCGCCAGCAGCTTGCGTCCGGGCCCCTACGAGCAGTACTTC
TRBD1,TRBJ2-3,TRBV10-3,NA,CAIRTGQGYTDTQYF,TGTGCCATCAGAACGGGACAGGGGTACACAGATACGCAGTATTTT
TRBD2,TRBJ2-3,TRBV7-3,NA,CASSRGREGPGDTQYF,TGTGCCAGCAGCCGGGGGCGGGAGGGCCCGGGAGATACGCAGTATTTT
TRBD2,TRBJ2-7,TRBV10-2,NA,CASSESGLGLAASNEQYF,TGCGCCAGCAGTGAGTCCGGTTTAGGACTAGCCGCTTCCAACGAGCAGTACTTC
TRBD1,TRBJ1-2,TRBV7-9,NA,CASSLGGATGYGYTF,TGTGCCAGCAGCTTAGGGGGGGCGACAGGGTATGGCTACACCTTC
NA,TRBJ1-5,TRBV3-1/TRBV3-2,NA,CASSQGTWQPQHF,TGTGCCAGCAGCCAAGGCACGTGGCAGCCCCAGCATTTT
NA,TRBJ1-2,TRBV3-1/TRBV3-2,NA,CASSPKGTPIYGYTF,TGTGCCAGCAGTCCAAAGGGGACTCCGATCTATGGCTACACCTTC
NA,TRBJ2-3,TRBV5-4,few,CASNPGVTDTQYF,TGTGCCAGCAACCCAGGGGTAACAGATACGCAGTATTTT